The 7 T cell receptor beta chains given below trace back to one sample, sequenced in a study of T cell responses to AZD1222 COVID-19 vaccine. Profiled with immunoSEQ multiplex PCR; TCRdb holds only in-frame clones, not every one. The sample consists of 110,000 to 150,000 clones, more than 85% of them appearing once. The sequences come from peripheral blood, collected on day 0 of AZD1222 vaccination. These receptors were taken from an adult in good health.

The CDR3 DNA is TGTGCCAGTAGTATTGGCACGGTCCAAGAGACCCAGTACTTC. Its translation is CASSIGTVQETQYF. The J gene is TRBJ2-5, the V gene TRBV19; no clear D gene. The germline gives CDR1 LNHDA, CDR2 SQIVND (reference sequence). The V end was cut by 3 bases, the J end by 1 base, with 9 bases between. This CDR3 region has 14 residues. Looking up the rest from reference TRBV19 and TRBJ2-5 gives the full variable domain: DGGITQSPKYLFRKEGQNVTLSCEQNLNHDAMYWYRQDPGQGLRLIYYSQIVNDFQKGDIAEGYSVSREKKESFPLTVTSAQKNPTAFYLCASSIGTVQETQYFGPGTRLLVL.

This chain uses TRBV6-2 or TRBV6-3 with TRBJ2-7, with 8 nucleotides matching TRBD1. Germline V gives CDR1 MNHEY, CDR2 SVGEGT. The CDR3 has 15 amino acids. V lost 2 bases to trimming and J lost 3 bases; unmatched junction nucleotides: 6. CDR3 amino acids: CASSYGNRGVYEQYF. CDR3 DNA: TGTGCCAGCAGTTACGGGAACAGGGGGGTCTACGAGCAGTACTTC.

The V and J genes are TRBV11-2 and TRBJ2-5; 13 positions agree with TRBD2. The CDR3 runs to 16 residues. Trimming at V came to 5 bases and at J to 5 bases, leaving 8 bases not matched to a gene. Germline assignment: CDR1 SGHAT and CDR2 FQNNGV. Here the CDR3 DNA reads TGTGCCAGCAGCGTAGGGGGGACTAGCGGGGCGGAGACCCAGTACTTC. Encoded protein: CASSVGGTSGAETQYF.

The count of this clone is one. This chain connects TRBV27 to TRBJ1-4; D is uncertain. The germline V and J ends were trimmed by 11 bases and 0 bases, with 13 bases remaining between them. The CDR3 runs to 14 residues. Germline V gives CDR1 MNHEY, CDR2 SMNVEV (reference sequence). The chain's CDR3 is CAREIGATNEKLFF. CDR3 in DNA: TGTGCCCGCGAAATCGGCGCAACTAATGAAAAACTGTTTTTT.

In its sample, this clone was seen once. The chain recombines TRBV19 with TRBJ2-1; TRBD2 is a possible D gene (6 bases). Germline V gene data show CDR1 as LNHDA and CDR2 as SQIVND (reference sequence). The CDR3 extends over 14 amino acids. With 5 bases removed from V and 7 bases from J, the gap between germline ends came to 15 bases. CDR3 amino acids: CASSPPGLLNEQFF. In nucleotides, the CDR3 is TGTGCCAGTAGTCCCCCTGGACTACTAAATGAGCAGTTCTTC.

The chain links TRBV18 to TRBJ1-2; D unclear. Trimming shortened V by 3 bases and J by 7 bases, and 9 bases separated the two germline ends. CDR3 size: 12 residues. CDR1 and CDR2 (germline): KGHSH, LQKENI. CDR3 sequence: CASSPVLSGYTF. CDR3 coding DNA: TGTGCCAGCTCACCGGTGTTGAGTGGCTACACCTTC.

The rearrangement joins TRBV19 to TRBJ1-4; D remains ambiguous. Trimming removed 9 bases from V and 6 bases from J, with 14 bases in between. This CDR3 contains 13 residues. CDR1 is LNHDA and CDR2 is SQIVND in the germline V gene (reference sequence). CDR3 loop: CASAKTGDEKLFF. The CDR3 nucleotides are TGTGCCAGCGCCAAAACTGGCGATGAAAAACTGTTTTTT.